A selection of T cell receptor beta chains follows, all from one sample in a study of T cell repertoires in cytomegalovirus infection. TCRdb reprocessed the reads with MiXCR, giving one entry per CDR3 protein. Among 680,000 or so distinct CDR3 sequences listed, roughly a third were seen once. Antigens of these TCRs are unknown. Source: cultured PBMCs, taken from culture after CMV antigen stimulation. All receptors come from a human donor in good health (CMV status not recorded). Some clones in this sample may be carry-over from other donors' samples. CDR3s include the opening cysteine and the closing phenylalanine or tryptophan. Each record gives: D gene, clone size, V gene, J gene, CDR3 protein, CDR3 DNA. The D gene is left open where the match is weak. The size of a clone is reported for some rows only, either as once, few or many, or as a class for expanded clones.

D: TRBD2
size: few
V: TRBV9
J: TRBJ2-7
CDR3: CASSVAGSGVKYF
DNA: TGTGCCAGCAGCGTAGCAGGGAGCGGGGTGAAATACTTC

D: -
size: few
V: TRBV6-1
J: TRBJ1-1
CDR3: CASSESRDTEAFF
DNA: TGTGCCAGCAGTGAATCCAGGGATACTGAAGCTTTCTTT

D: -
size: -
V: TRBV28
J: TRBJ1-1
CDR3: CASSPRRGAEAFF
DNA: TGTGCCAGCAGCCCCCGCCGAGGGGCTGAAGCTTTCTTT

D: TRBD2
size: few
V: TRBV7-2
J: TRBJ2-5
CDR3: CASSTGSSGGLGYF
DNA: TGTGCCAGCAGCACAGGGAGTAGCGGGGGGCTAGGGTACTTC

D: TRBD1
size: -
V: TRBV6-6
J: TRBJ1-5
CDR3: CASDRGDQPQHF
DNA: TGTGCCAGTGACAGGGGGGATCAGCCCCAGCATTTT

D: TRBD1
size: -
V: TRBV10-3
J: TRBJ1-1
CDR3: CAISGAGQGTEAFF
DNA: TGTGCCATCAGTGGCGCCGGACAGGGCACTGAAGCTTTCTTT

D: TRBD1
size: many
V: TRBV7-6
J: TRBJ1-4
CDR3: CASSPMTGSSSEKLFF
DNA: TGTGCCAGCAGCCCGATGACAGGGTCCTCCTCTGAAAAACTGTTTTTT

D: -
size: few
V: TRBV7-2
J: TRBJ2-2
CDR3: CASSFPLGTGELFF
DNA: TGTGCCAGCAGCTTCCCTCTCGGCACCGGGGAGCTGTTTTTT

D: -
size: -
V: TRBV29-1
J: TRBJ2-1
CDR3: CSVEDLFDEQFF
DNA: TGCAGCGTTGAAGATCTTTTCGATGAGCAGTTCTTC

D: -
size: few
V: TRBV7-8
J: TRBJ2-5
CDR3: CASSPKGPGIETQYF
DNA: TGTGCCAGCAGCCCCAAAGGCCCGGGTATAGAGACCCAGTACTTC

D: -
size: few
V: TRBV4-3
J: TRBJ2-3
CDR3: CASSQDRGSDTQYF
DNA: TGCGCCAGCAGCCAAGATCGCGGGTCTGATACGCAGTATTTT

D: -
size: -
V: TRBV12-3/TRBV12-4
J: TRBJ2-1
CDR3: CASSPGSIFNEQFF
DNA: TGTGCCAGCAGTCCAGGGAGTATATTCAATGAGCAGTTCTTC

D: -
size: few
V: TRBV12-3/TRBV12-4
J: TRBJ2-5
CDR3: CASDSGGGARGTQYF
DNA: TGTGCCAGCGACTCGGGAGGGGGCGCTCGGGGGACCCAGTACTTC

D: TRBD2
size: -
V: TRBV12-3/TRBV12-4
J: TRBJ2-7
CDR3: CASTFGLANYEQYF
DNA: TGTGCCAGCACCTTTGGACTAGCGAACTACGAGCAGTACTTC

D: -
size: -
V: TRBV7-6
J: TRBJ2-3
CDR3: CASSHPSGQADTDTQYF
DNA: TGTGCCAGCAGTCACCCCAGCGGGCAGGCAGACACAGATACGCAGTATTTT

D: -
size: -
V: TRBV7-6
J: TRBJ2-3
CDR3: CASSPGGGPGDTQYF
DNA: TGTGCCAGCAGCCCAGGGGGGGGGCCGGGAGATACGCAGTATTTT

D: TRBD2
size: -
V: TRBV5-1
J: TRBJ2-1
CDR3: CASSLRTSGGLSYEQFF
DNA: TGCGCCAGCAGCTTACGGACTAGCGGGGGGCTCTCCTATGAGCAGTTCTTC

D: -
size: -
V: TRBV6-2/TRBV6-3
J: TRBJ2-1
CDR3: CASSYSFREQFF
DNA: TGTGCCAGCAGTTACTCCTTTCGTGAGCAGTTCTTC

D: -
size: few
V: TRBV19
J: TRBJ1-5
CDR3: CASSIVMGQSNQPQHF
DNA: TGTGCCAGTAGTATAGTTATGGGGCAAAGCAATCAGCCCCAGCATTTT

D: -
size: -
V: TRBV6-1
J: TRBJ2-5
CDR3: CASSELAAPGGETQYF
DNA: TGTGCCAGCAGTGAACTCGCAGCCCCCGGGGGAGAGACCCAGTACTTC

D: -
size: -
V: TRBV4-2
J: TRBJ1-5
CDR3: CASSQDPRGHQPQHF
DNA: TGTGCCAGCAGCCAAGACCCACGGGGGCATCAGCCCCAGCATTTT

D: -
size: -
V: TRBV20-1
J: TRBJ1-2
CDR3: CSARDSGGFDYGYTF
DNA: TGCAGTGCTAGAGATTCGGGTGGTTTTGACTATGGCTACACCTTC

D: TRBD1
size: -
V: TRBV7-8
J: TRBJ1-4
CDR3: CASSLRDSRGTNEKLFF
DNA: TGTGCCAGCAGCCTAAGGGACAGCCGCGGGACTAATGAAAAACTGTTTTTT

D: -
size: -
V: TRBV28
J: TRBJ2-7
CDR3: CASSGGQDGSYEQYF
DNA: TGTGCCAGCAGTGGGGGACAAGACGGGTCCTACGAGCAGTACTTC

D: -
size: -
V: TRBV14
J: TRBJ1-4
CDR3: CASSQRGNEKLFF
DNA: TGTGCCAGCAGCCAGCGGGGGAATGAAAAACTGTTTTTT

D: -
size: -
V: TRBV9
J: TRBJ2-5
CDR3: CASSVAWTAAQETQYF
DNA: TGTGCCAGCAGCGTAGCTTGGACTGCAGCCCAAGAGACCCAGTACTTC

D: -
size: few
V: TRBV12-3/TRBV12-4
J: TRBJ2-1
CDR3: CASSLDYQSSYNEQFF
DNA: TGTGCCAGCAGTTTGGACTACCAGAGCTCCTACAATGAGCAGTTCTTC

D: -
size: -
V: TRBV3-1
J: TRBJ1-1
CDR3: CASSQRGLGAEAFF
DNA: TGTGCCAGCAGCCAGAGAGGCCTAGGGGCTGAAGCTTTCTTT

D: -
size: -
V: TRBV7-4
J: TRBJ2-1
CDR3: CASSLTSPLSSYNEQFF
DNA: TGTGCCAGCAGCCTGACTAGTCCCCTGAGCTCCTACAATGAGCAGTTCTTC

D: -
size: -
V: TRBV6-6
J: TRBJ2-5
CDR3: CASSFEGGAETQYF
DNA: TGTGCCAGCAGTTTCGAAGGAGGGGCAGAGACCCAGTACTTC

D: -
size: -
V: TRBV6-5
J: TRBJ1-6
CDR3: CASSYSTDTTSPLHF
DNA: TGTGCCAGCAGTTACTCAACTGACACAACTTCACCCCTCCACTTT

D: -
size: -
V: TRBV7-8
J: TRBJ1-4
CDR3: CASSPKSEKLFF
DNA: TGTGCCAGCAGCCCGAAATCGGAAAAACTGTTTTTT

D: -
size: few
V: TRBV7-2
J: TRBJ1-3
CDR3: CASEGDLYRNTIYF
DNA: TGTGCCAGTGAAGGGGATTTGTACAGAAACACCATATATTTT

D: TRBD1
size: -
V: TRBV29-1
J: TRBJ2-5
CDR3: CSVEDQDRGSGETQYF
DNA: TGCAGCGTTGAAGATCAGGACAGGGGAAGCGGGGAGACCCAGTACTTC

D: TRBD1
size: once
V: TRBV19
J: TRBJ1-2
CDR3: CASRTGTGGGYTF
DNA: TGTGCCAGTCGCACCGGGACAGGGGGCGGCTACACCTTC

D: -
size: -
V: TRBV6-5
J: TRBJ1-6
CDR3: CASSPATGSPLHF
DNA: TGTGCCAGCAGTCCCGCCACGGGTTCACCCCTCCACTTT

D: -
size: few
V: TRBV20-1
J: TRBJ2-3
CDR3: CSARTPLASSTDTQYF
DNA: TGCAGTGCTAGAACCCCTCTAGCGTCGAGCACAGATACGCAGTATTTT